This T cell receptor (beta chain) was obtained from a study of T cell changes during pregnancy in multiple sclerosis. Profiled with immunoSEQ multiplex PCR; TCRdb holds only in-frame clones, not every one. The table lists approximately 90,000 clones, roughly nine tenths of them singletons, with 2.5% in the top ten. From germline, CDR1 is MNHEY and CDR2 SVGAGI. V lost 5 bases to trimming and J lost 5 bases, with 17 bases between them. The CDR3 covers 15 residues. Specimen: peripheral blood, collected in the first trimester of pregnancy. This chain uses TRBV6-5 with TRBJ2-3; TRBD2 might be the D (6 bases). The sequence came from a female donor with multiple sclerosis, enrolled in a pregnancy study. CDR3 DNA: TGTGCCAGCAGTATGGGAGGTAGAAGTAAAGATACGCAGTATTTT. It yields the protein CASSMGGRSKDTQYF.